This passage covers 19 T cell receptor beta chains from one sample sequenced in a study of T cells in Graves' hyperthyroidism and ophthalmopathy. Using RNA transcripts as the source, TCR beta CDR3 regions were amplified. HTBI primers were used for first-round RT-PCR of the TCR CDR3. TCRdb itself ran the multiplex PCR reads through MiXCR, one entry per CDR3 protein. The sample lists approximately 590,000 distinct CDR3 sequences, approximately 14% occurring once. The sample taken for sequencing was blood. These receptors all come from a young woman with Graves' hyperthyroidism.

The chain recombines TRBV7-9 with TRBJ1-2; possible D gene TRBD1, 5 bases. The ends were cut back, 2 bases at V and 6 bases at J, with 10 bases in the middle. The CDR3 consists of 13 residues. CDR1 is SEHNR, CDR2 FQNEAQ, per germline (reference sequence). The CDR3 is CASSLTGTNGYTF. Written as DNA, the CDR3 is TGTGCCAGCAGCTTAACCGGGACGAATGGCTACACCTTC. The complete variable domain, with remaining parts taken from reference TRBV7-9 and TRBJ1-2, reads DTGVSQNPRHKITKRGQNVTFRCDPISEHNRLYWYRQTLGQGPEFLTYFQNEAQLEKSRLLSDRFSAERPKGSFSTLEIQRTEQGDSAMYLCASSLTGTNGYTFGSGTRLTVV.

This clonotype was counted at least ten times. This sequence joins TRBV18 and TRBJ2-5; tentative D call: TRBD2 (6 bases). Germline CDR1 reads KGHSH; CDR2 reads LQKENI. Between the trimmed V and J ends, which lost 4 bases and 0 bases, there was a span of 6 bases. The CDR3 spans 13 residues. The CDR3 DNA reads as TGTGCCAGCTCACGGGGGGACCAAGAGACCCAGTACTTC. This translates into CASSRGDQETQYF.

A word on this clonotype: A much larger clone lies a single base off, so this may be a read error. V and J are TRBV10-2 and TRBJ1-5; no clear D gene. The CDR3 spans 15 residues. CDR1 and CDR2 (germline): WSHSY, SAAADI. CDR3 amino acids: CASTEAGLGNHPQHF. The CDR3 nucleotides are TGCGCCAGCACCGAAGCCGGGCTCGGCAATCATCCCCAGCATTTT.

The genes are TRBV4-1 and TRBJ2-1; D gene unclear. The CDR3 contains 16 residues. Between the trimmed V and J ends, which lost 1 base and 3 bases, there was a span of 13 bases. Germline V lookup: CDR1 MGHRA, CDR2 YSYEKL. CDR3 sequence: CASSQGVWKYYNEQFF. The CDR3 region has the DNA TGCGCCAGCAGCCAAGGGGTCTGGAAATACTACAATGAGCAGTTCTTC.

The rearrangement uses TRBV30 and TRBJ1-1; no definite D call. Germline V CDR1 and CDR2: GTSNPN, SVGIG (reference sequence). The CDR3 loop spans 15 amino acids. Trimming took 3 bases from V and 4 from J, leaving 18 bases between them. The chain's CDR3 is CAWRPKFKPGTEAFF. CDR3 DNA sequence: TGTGCCTGGAGACCTAAATTTAAACCGGGCACTGAAGCTTTCTTT.

This clonotype was counted once. V is TRBV11-2 and J is TRBJ2-3; 16 bases are a match to TRBD2. The CDR3 length is 18 residues. The ends lost 1 base at V and 3 bases at J; junction bases unmatched: 4. Germline V gene data show CDR1 as SGHAT and CDR2 as FQNNGV. CDR3 residues: CASSLAGLAGGGTDTQYF. The CDR3 DNA sequence: TGTGCCAGCAGCTTAGCGGGACTAGCGGGAGGGGGGACAGATACGCAGTATTTT. Full variable domain (outside the CDR3, taken from reference TRBV11-2 and TRBJ2-3): EAGVAQSPRYKIIEKRQSVAFWCNPISGHATLYWYQQILGQGPKLLIQFQNNGVVDDSQLPKDRFSAERLKGVDSTLKIQPAKLEDSAVYLCASSLAGLAGGGTDTQYFGPGTRLTVL.

This clonotype was seen ten or more times. V and J are TRBV5-1 and TRBJ2-3; 9 bases map to TRBD1. The ends lost 4 bases at V and 4 bases at J; junction bases unmatched: 4. CDR1 and CDR2 from the germline V gene are SGHRS and YFSETQ. The CDR3 covers 14 residues. The CDR3 DNA is TGCGCCAGCAGCACGGACAGGGGTGCAGATACGCAGTATTTT. This codes for CASSTDRGADTQYF.

This clonotype has a count of ten or more. The J gene is TRBJ2-7, the V gene TRBV27; 8 bases align to TRBD1. Germline CDR1 MNHEY, CDR2 SMNVEV (reference sequence). V was clipped by 5 bases and J by 2 bases; unmatched bases: 8. This CDR3 spans 15 amino acids. CDR3 coding DNA: TGTGCCAGCAGTCCACGGGACAGGATGACCTACGAGCAGTACTTC. Its protein product is CASSPRDRMTYEQYF.

This clonotype has a count of ten or more. The CDR3 reads CASSYSGKRVGIGSYEQYF. CDR3 in DNA: TGTGCCAGCAGTTACTCCGGGAAGAGGGTAGGAATAGGGTCCTACGAGCAGTACTTC. The chain carries TRBV6-5 and TRBJ2-7; maybe TRBD2 (5 bases). The germline V and J ends were trimmed by 0 bases and 1 base, with 22 bases remaining between them. The CDR3 is 19 amino acids. Germline assignment: CDR1 MNHEY and CDR2 SVGAGI.

This clonotype showed up many times. The rearrangement joins TRBV4-1 to TRBJ2-5; 8 bases line up with TRBD2. The V and J ends lost 5 bases and 10 bases, in that order; junction bases with no gene match: 15. The CDR3 contains 15 residues. Germline values: CDR1 MGHRA, CDR2 YSYEKL. The CDR3: CASSDRSGTRTVQYF. The CDR3 DNA reads as TGCGCCAGCAGCGACCGGTCCGGGACTAGGACGGTCCAGTACTTC.

The V and J genes are TRBV7-2 and TRBJ2-7; the D gene is possibly TRBD2 (6 bases). Germline V gene sequence: CDR1 SGHTA, CDR2 FQGNSA. The CDR3 has 17 amino acids. The ends were cut back, 5 bases at V and 4 bases at J, with 24 bases in the middle. Here the CDR3 reads CASSPPLATRQIYEQYF. CDR3 nucleotide sequence: TGTGCCAGCAGCCCCCCGCTAGCGACCCGTCAGATTTACGAGCAGTACTTC. The full variable domain, rest sourced from reference TRBV7-2 and TRBJ2-7, is GAGVSQSPSNKVTEKGKDVELRCDPISGHTALYWYRQSLGQGLEFLIYFQGNSAPDKSGLPSDRFSAERTGGSVSTLTIQRTQQEDSAVYLCASSPPLATRQIYEQYFGPGTRLTVT.

CDR3 residues: CASRGPGENNEQFF. CDR3 nucleotide sequence: TGTGCCAGCAGAGGCCCAGGGGAGAACAATGAGCAGTTCTTC. The chain uses TRBV6-1 and TRBJ2-1, with D possibly TRBD1 on 6 matching bases. This CDR3 spans 14 amino acids. V lost 6 bases and J 5 bases, leaving 14 bases between the germline ends. The germline CDR1 and CDR2 sequences are MNHNS and SASEGT.

This clonotype has a count of ten or more. This chain uses TRBV12-3 or TRBV12-4 with TRBJ2-3, with TRBD2 as a possible D gene (6 bases). V gave up 11 bases and J gave up 2 bases, with 11 bases separating them. This CDR3 spans 12 amino acids. CDR3 nucleotide sequence: TGTGCCGATGGGAGGACCACAGATACGCAGTATTTT. It is translated as CADGRTTDTQYF.

The table lists this clonotype with many counts. The chain is built from TRBV12-3 or TRBV12-4 and TRBJ2-1; possible D gene TRBD2, 5 bases. V was trimmed by 3 bases and J by 10 bases, leaving 13 bases between them. The CDR3 runs 13 residues. The CDR3 nucleotides read TGTGCCAGCAGTTTGAGGGTTTTGAACGAGCAGTTCTTC. Amino acids: CASSLRVLNEQFF.

This clonotype was recorded at least ten times. The chain joins TRBV30 to TRBJ1-4; possibly TRBD1 for D (5 bases). The ends were cut back, 5 bases at V and 5 bases at J, with 12 bases in the middle. Looked up from germline, CDR1 is GTSNPN and CDR2 is SVGIG (reference sequence). CDR3 size: 13 residues. The CDR3 protein is CAWGGGRNEKLFF. For the CDR3, the DNA is TGTGCCTGGGGCGGGGGGAGAAATGAAAAACTGTTTTTT.

In its sample, this clonotype was seen many times. V usage is TRBV29-1 and J usage is TRBJ2-1, with TRBD2 as a possible D gene (6 bases). CDR3 length equals 13 residues. Germline V gives CDR1 SQVTM, CDR2 ANQGSEA. The germline V and J ends were trimmed by 3 bases and 5 bases, with 11 bases remaining between them. Written as DNA, the CDR3 is TGCAGCGTTGATCGGGCTAGCGACAATGAGCAGTTCTTC. Translated: CSVDRASDNEQFF.

This chain joins TRBV7-9 and TRBJ2-2; 8 bases align to TRBD2. The V gene's germline CDR1 is SEHNR and CDR2 FQNEAQ (reference sequence). The CDR3 consists of 15 residues. Trimming at V came to 9 bases and at J to 4 bases, leaving 10 bases not matched to a gene. CDR3: CASFPGGRSTGELFF. The CDR3 DNA follows: TGTGCCAGTTTCCCCGGCGGGAGGAGCACCGGGGAGCTGTTTTTT.

Ten or more counts support this clonotype. The J gene is TRBJ2-7, the V gene TRBV4-1; no reliable D call. Germline V gene data show CDR1 as MGHRA and CDR2 as YSYEKL. V lost 0 bases and J lost 3, with 12 bases in between. The CDR3 contains 15 residues. The CDR3 here is CASSQEEQVYYEQYF. CDR3 nucleotide sequence: TGCGCCAGCAGCCAAGAAGAGCAGGTCTACTACGAGCAGTACTTC.

This clonotype was counted ten times or more. DNA for the CDR3: TGTGCCAGCAGCTCGACCAGCGGGTATACGCAGTATTTT. It encodes CASSSTSGYTQYF. The chain is built from TRBV5-8 and TRBJ2-3; a possible D gene is TRBD2 (6 bases). Deletions cut 3 bases from V and 7 bases from J, with 12 bases between. Germline values: CDR1 SGHTS, CDR2 YDEGEE. The CDR3 has 13 amino acids.